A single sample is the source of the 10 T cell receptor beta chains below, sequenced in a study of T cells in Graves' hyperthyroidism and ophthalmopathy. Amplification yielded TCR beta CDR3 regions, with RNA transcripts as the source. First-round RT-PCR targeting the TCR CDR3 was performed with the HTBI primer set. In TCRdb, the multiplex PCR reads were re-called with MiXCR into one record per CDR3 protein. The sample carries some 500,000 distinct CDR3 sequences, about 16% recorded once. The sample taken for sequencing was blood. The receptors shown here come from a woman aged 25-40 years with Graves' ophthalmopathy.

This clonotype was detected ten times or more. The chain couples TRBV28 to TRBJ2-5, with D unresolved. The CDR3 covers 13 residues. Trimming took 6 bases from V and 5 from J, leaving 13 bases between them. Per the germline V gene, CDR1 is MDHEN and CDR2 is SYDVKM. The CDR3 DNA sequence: TGTGCCAGCAGCCCTGAAACTTACGAGACCCAGTACTTC. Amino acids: CASSPETYETQYF.

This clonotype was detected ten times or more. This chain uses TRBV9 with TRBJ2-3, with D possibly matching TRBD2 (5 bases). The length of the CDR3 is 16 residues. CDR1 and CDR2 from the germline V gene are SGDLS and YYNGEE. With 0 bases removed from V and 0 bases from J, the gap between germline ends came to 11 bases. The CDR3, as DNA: TGTGCCAGCAGCGTAGAGTTGGGCGGGAGCACAGATACGCAGTATTTT. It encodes CASSVELGGSTDTQYF. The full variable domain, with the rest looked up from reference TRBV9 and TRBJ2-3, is DSGVTQTPKHLITATGQRVTLRCSPRSGDLSVYWYQQSLDQGLQFLIQYYNGEERAKGNILERFSAQQFPDLHSELNLSSLELGDSALYFCASSVELGGSTDTQYFGPGTRLTVL.

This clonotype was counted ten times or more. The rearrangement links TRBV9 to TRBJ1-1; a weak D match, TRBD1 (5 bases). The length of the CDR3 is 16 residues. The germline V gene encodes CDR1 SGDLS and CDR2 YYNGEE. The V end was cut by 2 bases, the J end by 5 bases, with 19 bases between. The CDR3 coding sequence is TGTGCCAGCAGCGTTGGGGGGGTCGAGGGGCGGACTGAAGCTTTCTTT. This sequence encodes CASSVGGVEGRTEAFF.

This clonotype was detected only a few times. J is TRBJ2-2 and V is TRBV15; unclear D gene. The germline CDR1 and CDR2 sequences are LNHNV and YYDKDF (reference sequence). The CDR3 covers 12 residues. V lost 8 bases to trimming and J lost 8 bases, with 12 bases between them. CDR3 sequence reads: CATQDPWGELFF. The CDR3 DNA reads TGTGCCACCCAAGACCCCTGGGGGGAGCTGTTTTTT.

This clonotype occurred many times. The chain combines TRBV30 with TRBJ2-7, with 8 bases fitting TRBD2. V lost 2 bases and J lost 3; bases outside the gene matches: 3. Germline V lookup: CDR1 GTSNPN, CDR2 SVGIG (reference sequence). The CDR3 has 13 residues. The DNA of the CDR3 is TGTGCCTGGAGTAGCGGGAGTGTCTACGAGCAGTACTTC. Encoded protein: CAWSSGSVYEQYF. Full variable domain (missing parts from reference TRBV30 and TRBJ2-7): SQTIHQWPATLVQPVGSPLSLECTVEGTSNPNLYWYRQAAGRGLQLLFYSVGIGQISSEVPQNLSASRPQDRQFILSSKKLLLSDSGFYLCAWSSGSVYEQYFGPGTRLTVT.

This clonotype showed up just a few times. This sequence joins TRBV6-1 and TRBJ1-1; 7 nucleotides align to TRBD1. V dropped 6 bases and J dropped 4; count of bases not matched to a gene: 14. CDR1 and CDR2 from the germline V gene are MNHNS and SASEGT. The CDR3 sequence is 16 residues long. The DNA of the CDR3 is TGTGCCAGCAGCCCGTCCCCAGGGGGGGTGGGCACTGAAGCTTTCTTT. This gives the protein CASSPSPGGVGTEAFF.

The chain's CDR3 is CASSISGIGAFF. The CDR3 nucleotides are TGTGCCAGCAGCATTTCGGGGATTGGAGCTTTCTTT. The chain links TRBV7-3 to TRBJ1-1; D not certain. This CDR3 is 12 amino acids long. The ends were cut back, 5 bases at V and 10 bases at J, with 14 bases in the middle. Per germline, CDR1 SGHTA and CDR2 FQGTGA.

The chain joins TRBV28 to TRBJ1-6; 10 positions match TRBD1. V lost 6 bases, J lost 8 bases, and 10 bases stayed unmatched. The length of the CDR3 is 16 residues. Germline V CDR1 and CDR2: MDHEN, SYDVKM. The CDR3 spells CASSHPSGTGDSPLHF. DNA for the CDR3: TGTGCCAGCAGCCACCCCTCAGGGACAGGGGATTCACCCCTCCACTTT.

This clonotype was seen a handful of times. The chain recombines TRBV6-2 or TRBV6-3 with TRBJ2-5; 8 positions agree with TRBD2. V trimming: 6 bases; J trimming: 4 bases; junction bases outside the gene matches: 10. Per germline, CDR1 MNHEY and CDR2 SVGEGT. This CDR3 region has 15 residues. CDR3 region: CASRHEREWGETQYF. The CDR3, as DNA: TGTGCCAGCAGACACGAGCGGGAGTGGGGAGAGACCCAGTACTTC.

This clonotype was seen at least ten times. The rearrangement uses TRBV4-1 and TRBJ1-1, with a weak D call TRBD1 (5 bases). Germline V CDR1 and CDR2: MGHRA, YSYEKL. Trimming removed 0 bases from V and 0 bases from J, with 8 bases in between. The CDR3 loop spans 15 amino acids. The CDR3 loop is CASSQEEGMNTEAFF. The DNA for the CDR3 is TGCGCCAGCAGCCAAGAAGAGGGGATGAACACTGAAGCTTTCTTT.